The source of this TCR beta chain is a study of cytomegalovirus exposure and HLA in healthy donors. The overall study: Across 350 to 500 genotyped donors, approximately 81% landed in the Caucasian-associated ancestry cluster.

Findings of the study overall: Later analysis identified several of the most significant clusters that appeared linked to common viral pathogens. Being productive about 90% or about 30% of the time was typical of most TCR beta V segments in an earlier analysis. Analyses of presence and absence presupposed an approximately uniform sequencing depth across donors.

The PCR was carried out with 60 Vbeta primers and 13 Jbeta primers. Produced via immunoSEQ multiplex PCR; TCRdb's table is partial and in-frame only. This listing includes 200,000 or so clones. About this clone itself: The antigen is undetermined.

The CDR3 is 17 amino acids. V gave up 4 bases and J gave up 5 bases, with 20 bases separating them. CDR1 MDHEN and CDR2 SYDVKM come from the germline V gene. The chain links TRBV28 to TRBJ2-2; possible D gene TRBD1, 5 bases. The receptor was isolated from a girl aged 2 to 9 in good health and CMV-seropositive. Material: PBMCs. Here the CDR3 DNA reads TGTGCCAGCAGTTCGTTACCGGACATAGCAGGAACCGGGGAGCTGTTTTTT. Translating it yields CASSSLPDIAGTGELFF. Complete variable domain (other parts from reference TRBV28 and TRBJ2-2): DVKVTQSSRYLVKRTGEKVFLECVQDMDHENMFWYRQDPGLGLRLIYFSYDVKMKEKGDIPEGYSVSREKKERFSLILESASTNQTSMYLCASSSLPDIAGTGELFFGEGSRLTVL.